The clone carrying this TCR beta chain was found once. The V gene lost 3 bases and the J gene lost 8 bases, with 10 bases spanning the gap. Germline V lookup: CDR1 SGHTA, CDR2 FQGTGA. The CDR3 is made up of 12 amino acids. The data were obtained in a study of cytomegalovirus exposure and HLA in healthy donors. Primers for the PCR totalled 60 Vbeta and 13 Jbeta. The method was immunoSEQ multiplex PCR; TCRdb's version includes in-frame clones alone and lacks a portion of them. The sample lists 150,000 to 200,000 clones; roughly 65% were seen once. The sequenced sample was PBMCs. The sequence was obtained from a man aged 18 to 30 in good health and CMV-seropositive. The chain combines TRBV7-3 with TRBJ1-2, with D unclear. CDR3 in amino acids: CASSFLGRGYTF. The CDR3, as DNA: TGTGCCAGCAGCTTCTTGGGCCGGGGCTACACCTTC. The full variable domain, in which reference TRBV7-3 and TRBJ1-2 provide the parts outside the CDR3, is GAGVSQTPSNKVTEKGKYVELRCDPISGHTALYWYRQSLGQGPEFLIYFQGTGAADDSGLPNDRFFAVRPEGSVSTLKIQRTERGDSAVYLCASSFLGRGYTFGSGTRLTVV.